Listed here are 2 T cell receptor beta chains from one sample, sequenced in a study of blood T cells in healthy people across ages. Primers used in a second PCR of roughly 6 to 11 cycles were a sample-barcoded 5' primer and a J-beta primer mix. TCRdb fed the 5' RACE reads into MiXCR, producing one record per CDR3 protein. The sample lists roughly 680,000 distinct CDR3 sequences, around a fifth occurring once. Sequenced material: blood. The source is a man between 65 and 85 years old in good health.

The V and J genes are TRBV27 and TRBJ2-3, with 10 bases fitting TRBD1. Germline V gene data show CDR1 as MNHEY and CDR2 as SMNVEV (reference sequence). The V gene end was trimmed by 6 bases and the J gene end by 5 bases; junction bases not matched to a gene: 8. CDR3 length: 15 residues. CDR3: CASSDRDRGVDTQYF. DNA of the CDR3: TGTGCCAGCAGCGACCGGGACAGGGGAGTAGATACGCAGTATTTT.

The J gene is TRBJ1-2, the V gene TRBV7-9, with D perhaps TRBD1 (5 bases). The CDR3 loop spans 13 amino acids. Germline assignment: CDR1 SEHNR and CDR2 FQNEAQ (reference sequence). The ends were cut back, 4 bases at V and 7 bases at J, with 13 bases in the middle. CDR3 in DNA: TGTGCCAGCAGCTCGAAATCGACAGCTGGCTACACCTTC. Translating gives CASSSKSTAGYTF.